This T cell receptor beta chain is from a study of CD8+ T cells in alopecia areata (dated by TCRdb to the late 2010s). With regard to the full study: The treated patients, all with moderate-to-severe alopecia areata, were enrolled in an open-label pilot trial of oral tofacitinib given at 5 to 10 mg twice daily. The RNA source kit depended on sample type: the PAXgene miRNA kit for fixed scalp, the miRNeasy kit for PBMCs, and the RNeasy kit for mouse skin. TCRbeta CDR3 regions were amplified by immunoSEQ multiplex PCR using 35 Vbeta forward and 13 Jbeta reverse primers. Patients received tofacitinib for 6 to 18 months and were then followed off drug for 6 months to check for delayed response and recurrence. The SALT score, which quantifies the percentage of affected scalp surface area, was used to measure disease severity in treated patients. Biopsies were taken from tofacitinib-treated patients at baseline and again at 4 and 24 weeks into treatment, and several of those patients also had a later scalp biopsy. Clonality in the scalp was compared among normal scalp (n=4), patchy alopecia areata scalp (n=8), and alopecia totalis/universalis scalp (n=8). Scalp tissue and sorted CD4+ and CD8+ peripheral blood T cells from patchy and totalis/universalis alopecia areata patients and from healthy controls were covered by human TCRbeta sequencing. In both human patients and the C3H/HeJ mouse model, the study applied high-throughput TCRbeta sequencing to look at T cell clonal expansion in alopecia areata. General findings and caveats noted by the study authors: During tofacitinib treatment, many expanded lesional clones stuck around in both scalp and blood, and this persistence may partly explain why relapse happens after treatment is stopped. With tofacitinib, both scalp clonality and the number of expanded CD8+ clones among the top 100 scalp clones went down significantly. Because the treated cohort was small and had only one nonresponder, larger studies are needed to examine links between baseline CD8+ expansion and response. Shared TCR sequences between patients were less evident than in mice, which may be partly attributable to HLA diversity in the patient population. Unlike mouse skin, where gammadelta T cells dominate, normal human skin contains resident alphabeta T cells that get sequenced too, which complicates analysis of the scalp TCR repertoire. Higher clonality and more expanded CD8+ clones were observed in lesional scalp than in normal scalp, particularly in alopecia totalis/universalis, a finding suggestive of antigenic drive.

The V end gives up 0 bases and the J end 8 bases, leaving 13 bases in the junction not matched to a gene. The CDR3 has 17 amino acids, counting the end cysteine and phenylalanine. Here the CDR3 DNA is all that survives: 51 bases in frame from base 1. Based on the germline V gene, the CDR1 and CDR2 sequences are SGDLS and YYNGEE. This clone has only one observation. Its antigen is unknown. Per-base quality was not reported, and no clone a single base away is much larger than it. Library method: the immunoSEQ multiplex PCR assay. RNA was extracted from all samples and reverse transcribed into cDNA as template for TCR sequencing. First-strand cDNA was synthesized with SuperScript III using a 2:1 mix of oligo-dT and random hexamers. Amplification bias was assessed with a synthetic immune receptor repertoire, and residual bias was removed computationally. Regarding the original processing steps: Raw reads were preprocessed to remove errors, and CDR3 was defined according to IMGT conventions as the region from the conserved cysteine to phenylalanine. To get clonality, Shannon entropy was normalized by log2 of the number of productive unique TCRs and the result was subtracted from 1. Whether scalp clones were CD4 or CD8 was inferred by matching scalp TCRbeta sequences against CD4 and CD8 repertoires sorted from blood. The clones in this table, taken by TCRdb from immuneACCESS, are in-frame only. Not every clone is retained; where verified, under half of the shortfall comes from an unresolved V gene, and the cause of the rest is unknown. V, J and clone size derive from that table, while D and trimming were established from the DNA sequence. The sample yields more than 150,000 clones; about 60% were counted once. The ten most abundant clones make up 10% to 15% of the sample.

The time point label, as the study defines it: less than 30 weeks on oral tofacitinib. The treatment or condition label for this specimen denotes: oral pan-JAK inhibitor, 5-10 mg twice daily. From alopecia areata patients, peripheral blood was collected along with lesional scalp punch biopsies. PBMCs were isolated by density centrifugation and stained for CD3, CD4 and CD8, and CD4+ and CD8+ T cells were sorted on a FACSAria. The TCR originated in a human donor with alopecia areata. Sequenced here: CD8+ T cells sorted from blood, sampled at week 24, from a patient treated with tofacitinib. The chain couples TRBV9 to TRBJ2-1; 8 nucleotides in the junction match TRBD2. The CDR3 in this case is CASSVVVAGRHADEQFF. The sequenced DNA: TGTGCCAGCAGCGTAGTCGTAGCGGGGAGGCATGCGGATGAGCAGTTCTTC.